These T cell receptor beta chains were read from a single sample in a study of cytomegalovirus exposure and HLA in healthy donors. Profiled with immunoSEQ multiplex PCR; TCRdb holds only in-frame clones, not every one. The sample yields some 220,000 clones, around 90% seen once. The sample consisted of PBMCs. Source of these receptors: a woman under 30 in good health and CMV-seronegative. Both conserved end residues are part of each CDR3. Each record gives: V gene, clone size, D gene, J gene, CDR3 protein, CDR3 DNA. A D gene is named only where the DNA matches it firmly. Clone size is stated in some rows and not others, as once, few, many or a class when expanded.

TRBV6-1	NA	NA	TRBJ2-1	CASRGTSSYNEQFF	TGTGCCAGCAGGGGCACCAGCTCCTACAATGAGCAGTTCTTC
TRBV11-2	NA	TRBD1	TRBJ1-1	CASSLPWTGNAEAFF	TGTGCCAGCAGCTTGCCGTGGACAGGGAACGCTGAAGCTTTCTTT
TRBV18	NA	TRBD1	TRBJ1-2	CASSPPGGSGGADGYTF	TGTGCCAGCTCACCACCGGGGGGATCAGGGGGCGCGGATGGCTACACCTTC
TRBV30	NA	NA	TRBJ1-2	CAWSERPDRIYGYTF	TGTGCCTGGAGCGAGAGGCCTGATCGAATATATGGCTACACCTTC
TRBV9	NA	TRBD1	TRBJ1-2	CASNSGTGGYGYTF	TGTGCCAGCAACTCCGGGACAGGGGGATATGGCTACACCTTC
TRBV19	NA	NA	TRBJ2-7	CASSIVEGEQYF	TGTGCCAGTAGTATTGTCGAGGGCGAGCAGTACTTC
TRBV28	NA	TRBD2	TRBJ2-3	CASSFGLAADTQYF	TGTGCCAGCAGTTTCGGACTAGCGGCAGATACGCAGTATTTT
TRBV2	NA	TRBD1	TRBJ2-4	CASRAGTGVNIQYF	TGTGCCAGCAGAGCCGGGACAGGGGTAAACATTCAGTACTTC
TRBV10-2	NA	NA	TRBJ1-3	CASSGPGTFAKGNTIYF	TGCGCCAGCAGCGGTCCCGGGACATTTGCGAAAGGAAACACCATATATTTT
TRBV18	NA	TRBD1	TRBJ1-2	CASSPPDRVDNFGYGYTF	TGTGCCAGCTCACCACCGGACAGGGTGGACAACTTCGGATATGGCTACACCTTC
TRBV20-1	once	NA	TRBJ2-3	CSVGPDTQYF	TGCAGTGTCGGTCCAGATACGCAGTATTTT
TRBV5-4	NA	TRBD2	TRBJ2-7	CASSYTSGSYEQYF	TGTGCCAGCAGCTACACTAGCGGGAGTTACGAGCAGTACTTC
TRBV19	NA	TRBD2	TRBJ2-1	CASKPGLAGGGEQFF	TGTGCCAGTAAGCCGGGACTAGCGGGAGGCGGTGAGCAGTTCTTC
TRBV30	NA	NA	TRBJ1-6	CAWSREFDSPLHF	TGTGCCTGGAGCAGGGAATTTGATTCACCCCTCCACTTT
TRBV19	NA	NA	TRBJ1-1	CASSNPGVNTEAFF	TGTGCCAGTAGTAATCCAGGGGTAAACACTGAAGCTTTCTTT
TRBV29-1	NA	TRBD2	TRBJ2-3	CSVEDFSGMDTQYF	TGCAGCGTTGAAGATTTCAGCGGGATGGATACGCAGTATTTT
TRBV15	NA	TRBD2	TRBJ2-7	CATSRGSGGTYEQYF	TGTGCCACCAGCAGAGGTAGCGGGGGTACCTACGAGCAGTACTTC
TRBV18	NA	NA	TRBJ2-3	CASSPLSGLTDTQYF	TGTGCCAGCTCACCTTTGAGCGGACTCACAGATACGCAGTATTTT
TRBV30	once	TRBD2	TRBJ2-3	CAWSASGRAPDTQYF	TGTGCCTGGAGTGCTAGCGGGAGGGCCCCAGATACGCAGTATTTT
TRBV30	NA	TRBD1	TRBJ2-7	CAWGQGAPTSPREQYF	TGTGCCTGGGGACAGGGGGCGCCGACTAGTCCTCGCGAGCAGTACTTC
TRBV30	once	NA	TRBJ1-1	CAWRGRANTEAFF	TGTGCCTGGAGGGGGCGCGCGAACACTGAAGCTTTCTTT
TRBV13	once	TRBD2	TRBJ2-5	CASSPGLGERELGETQYF	TGTGCCAGCAGCCCGGGGCTAGGGGAGCGGGAGTTAGGAGAGACCCAGTACTTC
TRBV28	NA	NA	TRBJ1-3	CASSLVQPSGGNTIYF	TGTGCCAGCAGTTTAGTACAGCCGTCTGGGGGAAACACCATATATTTT
TRBV25-1	NA	TRBD2	TRBJ2-7	CASSPPGRAGGSGEQYF	TGTGCCAGCAGTCCGCCAGGGCGAGCGGGAGGTTCGGGCGAGCAGTACTTC
TRBV11-2	NA	TRBD1	TRBJ1-2	CASSPRDSPTF	TGTGCCAGCAGCCCCCGGGACAGCCCTACCTTC
TRBV6-1	once	TRBD1	TRBJ2-7	CASSGARGRAEQYF	TGTGCCAGCAGTGGGGCGAGGGGGCGGGCCGAGCAGTACTTC
TRBV30	NA	NA	TRBJ1-2	CAQETQGAYGYTF	TGTGCCCAAGAAACACAGGGTGCCTATGGCTACACCTTC
TRBV30	NA	TRBD2	TRBJ2-1	CACSGTSYNEQFF	TGTGCCTGTAGCGGGACCTCCTACAATGAGCAGTTCTTC
TRBV4-2	NA	NA	TRBJ1-4	CASSQEAGGSNEKLFF	TGTGCCAGCAGCCAAGAAGCTGGCGGCTCGAATGAAAAACTGTTTTTT
TRBV13	NA	TRBD2	TRBJ2-5	CASSGFGAGAETQYF	TGTGCCAGCAGCGGCTTTGGTGCGGGAGCAGAGACCCAGTACTTC
TRBV7-9	NA	NA	TRBJ1-5	CASSPQRSNQPQHF	TGTGCCAGCAGCCCACAGAGAAGCAATCAGCCCCAGCATTTT
TRBV7-8	NA	TRBD2	TRBJ2-1	CASSLGVAGEVDEQFF	TGTGCCAGCAGCTTAGGCGTAGCGGGAGAGGTGGATGAGCAGTTCTTC
TRBV6-1	NA	NA	TRBJ1-5	CASCRSRDGQPQHF	TGTGCCAGCTGCCGAAGCAGGGATGGCCAGCCCCAGCATTTT
TRBV4-1	NA	NA	TRBJ2-1	CASSQQDRSYNEQFF	TGCGCCAGCAGCCAACAGGATCGCTCCTACAATGAGCAGTTCTTC
TRBV6-1	NA	NA	TRBJ2-5	CASSVSRGQETQYF	TGTGCCAGCAGTGTGTCAAGGGGCCAGGAGACCCAGTACTTC
TRBV10-1	NA	NA	TRBJ1-1	CASSESKTPGDTEAFF	TGCGCCAGCAGTGAGTCGAAGACCCCCGGGGACACTGAAGCTTTCTTT
TRBV11-2	NA	TRBD2	TRBJ2-5	CASSPRSGGAQETQYF	TGTGCCAGCAGCCCTCGTAGCGGGGGAGCTCAAGAGACCCAGTACTTC
TRBV29-1	NA	NA	TRBJ2-2	CSVEDQGRNTGELFF	TGCAGCGTTGAAGATCAAGGGAGAAACACCGGGGAGCTGTTTTTT